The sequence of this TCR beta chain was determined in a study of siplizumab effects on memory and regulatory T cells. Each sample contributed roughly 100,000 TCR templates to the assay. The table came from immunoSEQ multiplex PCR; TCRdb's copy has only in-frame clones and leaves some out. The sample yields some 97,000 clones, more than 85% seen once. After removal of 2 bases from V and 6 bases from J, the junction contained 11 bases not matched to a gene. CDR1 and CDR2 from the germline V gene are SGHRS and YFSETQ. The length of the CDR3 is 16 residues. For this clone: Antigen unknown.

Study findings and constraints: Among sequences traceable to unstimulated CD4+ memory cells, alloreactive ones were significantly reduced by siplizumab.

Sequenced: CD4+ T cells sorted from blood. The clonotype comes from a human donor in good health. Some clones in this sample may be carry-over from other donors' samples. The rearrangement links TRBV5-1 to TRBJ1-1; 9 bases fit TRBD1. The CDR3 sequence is CASSLGQGMVSSEAFF. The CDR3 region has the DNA TGCGCCAGCAGCTTAGGACAGGGGATGGTCTCTTCTGAAGCTTTCTTT. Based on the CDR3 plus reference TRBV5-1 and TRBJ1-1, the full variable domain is KAGVTQTPRYLIKTRGQQVTLSCSPISGHRSVSWYQQTPGQGLQFLFEYFSETQRNKGNFPGRFSGRQFSNSRSEMNVSTLELGDSALYLCASSLGQGMVSSEAFFGQGTRLTVV.